This is a list of T cell receptor beta chains from one sample in a study of human T cells and chemical hapten exposure. MiXCR, run by TCRdb on the RACE reads, gives a single entry per CDR3 protein. The table includes tens of thousands of distinct CDR3 sequences, 7.5% to 9.5% detected once. Sequences were derived from whole blood, sampled in connection with sensitization to the hapten diphenylcyclopropenone (DPC). Every receptor here comes from a woman aged 45-60 years with alopecia areata. Some clones in this sample may be carry-over from other donors' samples. Each CDR3 is given with its conserved first and last residue. The order of the fields is J gene, V gene, CDR3 protein.

j_gene: TRBJ1-5
v_gene: TRBV7-2
CDR3aa: CASSLGTGVAQPQHF

j_gene: TRBJ1-1
v_gene: TRBV28
CDR3aa: CASSLTGATEAFF

j_gene: TRBJ1-1
v_gene: TRBV7-9
CDR3aa: CASSSPDPENHTEAFF

j_gene: TRBJ2-5
v_gene: TRBV21-1
CDR3aa: CASSKGRTGQETQYF

j_gene: TRBJ1-5
v_gene: TRBV7-2
CDR3aa: CASSPPGGPDNQPQHF

j_gene: TRBJ2-7
v_gene: TRBV4-1
CDR3aa: CASSQDGGHEQYF

j_gene: TRBJ2-1
v_gene: TRBV6-5
CDR3aa: CASSYGGAGGNEQFF

j_gene: TRBJ2-1
v_gene: TRBV12-3/TRBV12-4
CDR3aa: CASSWTSGYNEQFF

j_gene: TRBJ2-1
v_gene: TRBV29-1
CDR3aa: CSVEPSGGFNEQFF

j_gene: TRBJ2-2
v_gene: TRBV20-1
CDR3aa: CSANSGTVNTGELFF

j_gene: TRBJ2-6
v_gene: TRBV20-1
CDR3aa: CSAPVWVTGANVLTF

j_gene: TRBJ2-5
v_gene: TRBV20-1
CDR3aa: CSARPLDSEETQYF

j_gene: TRBJ2-3
v_gene: TRBV27
CDR3aa: CASRGLAGRTDTQYF

j_gene: TRBJ1-5
v_gene: TRBV12-3/TRBV12-4
CDR3aa: CASSLDRIGQPQHF

j_gene: TRBJ1-1
v_gene: TRBV11-2
CDR3aa: CASSLDPSMNTEAFF

j_gene: TRBJ1-2
v_gene: TRBV29-1
CDR3aa: CSVEERQYYGYTF

j_gene: TRBJ2-2
v_gene: TRBV4-1
CDR3aa: CASSPTSGGNTGELFF

j_gene: TRBJ1-2
v_gene: TRBV6-2/TRBV6-3
CDR3aa: CASTRPGNYGYTF

j_gene: TRBJ2-1
v_gene: TRBV4-1
CDR3aa: CASSHNSERGNEQFF

j_gene: TRBJ2-2
v_gene: TRBV27
CDR3aa: CASTRLEGFTGELFF

j_gene: TRBJ1-1
v_gene: TRBV30
CDR3aa: CAWSPKRNTEAFF

j_gene: TRBJ1-2
v_gene: TRBV4-2
CDR3aa: CASSQEEAGGYTF

j_gene: TRBJ1-1
v_gene: TRBV7-2
CDR3aa: CASSFRQGLPLTEAFF

j_gene: TRBJ2-7
v_gene: TRBV10-3
CDR3aa: CAISGLAGEQYF

j_gene: TRBJ1-1
v_gene: TRBV7-2
CDR3aa: CASSLRRAEAFF

j_gene: TRBJ2-3
v_gene: TRBV12-3/TRBV12-4
CDR3aa: CASSLSRPGQVTDTQYF

j_gene: TRBJ1-3
v_gene: TRBV10-3
CDR3aa: CAITRGPNGGNTIYF